The next 30 T cell receptor beta chains were all read from a single sample in a study of blood T cell repertoires in COVID-19. TCRdb's copy holds only in-frame clones and misses some; the assay was immunoSEQ multiplex PCR. Of 150,000 or so clones listed, 70% to 90% were seen once; the top ten hold around 4.3%. Sequenced material: PBMCs or T cells enriched from blood (not recorded which). These receptors originate from a woman between 50 and 59 years old who had recovered from COVID-19.

This sequence joins TRBV29-1 and TRBJ2-2; D not certain. V lost 7 bases to trimming and J lost 2 bases, with 11 bases between them. The CDR3 totals 13 residues. CDR1 and CDR2 from the germline V gene are SQVTM and ANQGSEA. The CDR3 bases are TGCAGCGCCGACATTGAAAACACCGGGGAGCTGTTTTTT. Translating it yields CSADIENTGELFF.

The V call is TRBV6-2 or TRBV6-3, the J call TRBJ2-2, with 7 bases fitting TRBD2. J lost 6 bases, V lost 0 bases, and 7 bases had no gene match. CDR1 and CDR2 (germline): MNHEY, SVGEGT. This CDR3 is built from 16 residues. The CDR3 DNA reads TGTGCCAGCAGTTACTCGCGGCCTAGCGGCGCCGGGGAGCTGTTTTTT. Its protein product is CASSYSRPSGAGELFF.

This clone was found once. The chain joins TRBV6-2 or TRBV6-3 to TRBJ1-1, with a weak D call TRBD1 (6 bases). CDR1 is MNHEY, CDR2 SVGEGT, per germline. CDR3 length: 13 residues. V gave up 5 bases and J gave up 6 bases, with 13 bases separating them. DNA of the CDR3: TGTGCCAGCAGTGTACAGGGTCGCGCTGAAGCTTTCTTT. This gives the protein CASSVQGRAEAFF.

The CDR3 is CASSKSPYLQHLYEQYV. For the CDR3, the DNA is TGTGCCAGCAGCAAATCACCTTATCTACAGCACCTCTACGAGCAGTACGTC. V is TRBV21-1 and J is TRBJ2-7; TRBD1 is the table's D call and was not checked against the DNA. TRBV21-1 is a pseudogene. The CDR3 is made up of 17 amino acids.

This clone showed up just once. The chain links TRBV5-5 to TRBJ2-1, with 8 bases identical to TRBD2. The CDR3 covers 15 residues. Germline lookup yields CDR1 SGHKS and CDR2 YYEKEE (reference sequence). With 0 bases clipped from V and 14 bases from J, the junction kept 13 bases outside the gene matches. Here the CDR3 reads CASSLEGGSGGGEFF. CDR3 DNA sequence: TGTGCCAGCAGCTTGGAGGGGGGCAGCGGGGGAGGGGAGTTCTTC.

This clone has only a few counts. The CDR3: CASSQGLVQTGELFF. DNA for the CDR3: TGCGCCAGCAGCCAAGGGCTAGTCCAGACCGGGGAGCTGTTTTTT. This chain joins TRBV4-3 and TRBJ2-2; D is unresolved. V lost 1 base and J lost 5, with 11 bases in between. The CDR3 sequence is 15 residues long. From germline, CDR1 is LGHNA and CDR2 YSLEER.

This clone showed up just a few times. As DNA, the CDR3 is TGTGCCAGTCGAAAGACAGTGAACACTGAAGCTTTCTTT. Amino acid sequence: CASRKTVNTEAFF. The V call is TRBV3-1 (or the pseudogene TRBV3-2), the J call TRBJ1-1, with D tentatively TRBD1 (5 bases). The germline gives CDR1 LGHDT, CDR2 YNNKEL (reference sequence). The V and J ends lost 9 bases and 0 bases respectively, with 11 bases between them. The CDR3 has 13 amino acids.

The chain couples TRBV28 to TRBJ1-2; D is undetermined. The CDR3 totals 16 residues. V was cut by 2 bases and J by 0 bases, with 13 bases left in between. Germline assignment: CDR1 MDHEN and CDR2 SYDVKM. This chain's CDR3 is CASSLLWATPNYGYTF. For the CDR3, the DNA is TGTGCCAGCAGTTTACTGTGGGCCACACCTAACTATGGCTACACCTTC.

The CDR3: CASSLGGKNTEAFF. CDR3 in DNA: TGTGCCAGCAGCTTGGGAGGAAAGAACACTGAAGCTTTCTTT. The V call is TRBV5-5, the J call TRBJ1-1; no firm D call. CDR3 size: 14 residues. The germline V and J ends were trimmed by 0 bases and 1 base, with 7 bases remaining between them. Germline CDR1 and CDR2: SGHKS and YYEKEE (reference sequence). Full variable domain (rest looked up from reference TRBV5-5 and TRBJ1-1): DAGVTQSPTHLIKTRGQQVTLRCSPISGHKSVSWYQQVLGQGPQFIFQYYEKEERGRGNFPDRFSARQFPNYSSELNVNALLLGDSALYLCASSLGGKNTEAFFGQGTRLTVV.

The count of this clone is one. The chain is built from TRBV30 and TRBJ2-5, with TRBD2 matching over 9 bases. The CDR3 has 14 residues. V shed 5 bases and J 6 bases; nucleotides not matched to a gene: 10. Germline CDR1 and CDR2: GTSNPN and SVGIG (reference sequence). CDR3 DNA sequence: TGTGCCTGGGCCCCGGGACTAGCTTCGAAGACCCAGTACTTC. It encodes CAWAPGLASKTQYF.

The rearrangement joins TRBV6-6 to TRBJ1-5; TRBD1 matches 7 bases. Germline V CDR1 and CDR2: MNHNY, SVGAGI (reference sequence). The CDR3 runs 14 residues. Trimming cost V 5 bases and J 9 bases; bases outside gene matches: 10. The CDR3 reads CASSPSGGGGPQHF. As DNA, the CDR3 is TGTGCCAGCAGTCCCAGTGGAGGGGGCGGGCCCCAGCATTTT.

J is TRBJ1-5 and V is TRBV19; 7 bases fit TRBD1. The CDR3 spans 16 residues. Losses at the gene ends were 5 bases for V and 0 bases for J; bases not matched to a gene: 7. Germline V gene lookup returns CDR1 LNHDA and CDR2 SQIVND (reference sequence). The CDR3 region has the DNA TGTGCCAGTAGTCCGGGGACAGTTTATAGCAATCAGCCCCAGCATTTT. Amino acid sequence: CASSPGTVYSNQPQHF.

This chain links TRBV5-4 with TRBJ2-2, with D possibly being TRBD1 (6 bases). The germline gives CDR1 SGHNT, CDR2 YYREEE (reference sequence). Trimming stripped 5 bases from V and 6 bases from J, with 20 bases between. This CDR3 has 16 amino acids. DNA of the CDR3: TGTGCCAGCAGTCCCCGGGGCAGGGGTTTAGCCGGGGAGCTGTTTTTT. Its protein is CASSPRGRGLAGELFF.

The chain carries TRBV4-1 and TRBJ1-1, with D possibly being TRBD1 (5 bases). The germline CDR1 and CDR2 sequences are MGHRA and YSYEKL. The CDR3 is 17 amino acids. Trimming pared 4 bases from V and 5 bases from J, leaving 23 bases between. The CDR3 reads CASSLTTGKGRGTEAFF. The DNA for the CDR3 is TGCGCCAGCAGCCTCACCACCGGTAAGGGGAGGGGAACTGAAGCTTTCTTT.

V gene TRBV28 combines with J gene TRBJ2-4, with 9 bases identical to TRBD1. V lost 6 bases, J lost 4 bases, and 4 bases stayed unmatched. This CDR3 is 14 amino acids long. Germline lookup yields CDR1 MDHEN and CDR2 SYDVKM. This chain's CDR3 is CASSHGTGKNIQYF. CDR3 DNA sequence: TGTGCCAGCAGCCACGGGACAGGGAAAAACATTCAGTACTTC.

This clone occurred once. The CDR3 protein is CASSAVETQYF. The DNA for the CDR3 is TGTGCCAGCAGTGCTGTGGAGACCCAGTACTTC. V usage is TRBV25-1 and J usage is TRBJ2-5, with D unclear. This CDR3 is 11 amino acids long. Germline V gene sequence: CDR1 MGHDK, CDR2 SYGVNS. Trimming took off 4 bases at V and 5 bases at J, with 5 bases between the two ends. The full variable domain, with the rest looked up from reference TRBV25-1 and TRBJ2-5, is EADIYQTPRYLVIGTGKKITLECSQTMGHDKMYWYQQDPGMELHLIHYSYGVNSTEKGDLSSESTVSRIRTEHFPLTLESARPSHTSQYLCASSAVETQYFGPGTRLLVL.

The table lists this clone with a few counts. This chain joins TRBV5-5 and TRBJ1-2; 7 nucleotides match TRBD1. CDR1 is SGHKS and CDR2 is YYEKEE in the germline V gene (reference sequence). V trimming: 4 bases; J trimming: 8 bases; junction bases outside the gene matches: 8. This CDR3 has 13 amino acids. The DNA for the CDR3 is TGTGCCAGCAGCCACGAATACAGGGGAGGCTACACCTTC. Amino acid sequence: CASSHEYRGGYTF.

This chain joins TRBV30 and TRBJ1-3; the D gene is possibly TRBD1 (5 bases). V lost 0 bases and J lost 1, with 7 bases in between. CDR1 and CDR2 from the germline V gene are GTSNPN and SVGIG (reference sequence). The CDR3 totals 14 residues. The CDR3 sequence: CAWSVGASGNTIYF. CDR3 sequence (DNA): TGTGCCTGGAGTGTAGGGGCGTCTGGAAACACCATATATTTT.

This sequence joins TRBV7-9 and TRBJ1-2; the D gene is possibly TRBD1 (6 bases). The CDR3 totals 14 residues. V was trimmed by 5 bases and J by 4 bases, leaving 14 bases between them. The germline V gene encodes CDR1 SEHNR and CDR2 FQNEAQ (reference sequence). In DNA, the CDR3 is TGTGCCAGCAGCCTGGGACATACCAGCTATGGCTACACCTTC. It translates to CASSLGHTSYGYTF.

V gene TRBV7-9 combines with J gene TRBJ1-6; D unclear. The CDR3 totals 14 residues. Germline V gene sequence: CDR1 SEHNR, CDR2 FQNEAQ (reference sequence). V lost 5 bases to trimming and J lost 7 bases, with 12 bases between them. In DNA form, the CDR3 reads TGTGCCAGCAGCGAGGGTGCCCAAAATTCACCCCTCCACTTT. This gives the protein CASSEGAQNSPLHF.

The V call is TRBV18, the J call TRBJ1-2, with D unresolved. The CDR3 has 16 residues. The germline CDR1 and CDR2 sequences are KGHSH and LQKENI. V dropped 2 bases and J dropped 2 bases, with 15 bases sitting between them. The CDR3 is CASSPGLPQENYGYTF. DNA for the CDR3: TGTGCCAGCTCACCAGGCCTCCCACAAGAAAACTATGGCTACACCTTC.

The chain recombines TRBV19 with TRBJ2-1; unclear D gene. V was pared by 4 bases and J by 9 bases, with 16 bases between. Germline V CDR1 and CDR2: LNHDA, SQIVND (reference sequence). There are 14 residues in the CDR3. The CDR3 nucleotides read TGTGCCAGTAGTAACCAGCGAGTTAGAACTGAGCAGTTCTTC. This codes for CASSNQRVRTEQFF.

The chain combines TRBV4-1 with TRBJ2-6; weak D call: TRBD2 (7 bases). The CDR3 totals 17 residues. Germline V gene sequence: CDR1 MGHRA, CDR2 YSYEKL. The ends were cut back, 0 bases at V and 2 bases at J, with 11 bases in the middle. The CDR3 sequence is CASSQDKGGPGANVLTF. The CDR3 nucleotides are TGCGCCAGCAGCCAAGACAAGGGGGGGCCTGGGGCCAACGTCCTGACTTTC.

The CDR3 here is CASTFDGTAYGYTF. The CDR3 DNA is TGTGCCAGCACCTTCGACGGTACAGCCTATGGCTACACCTTC. J is TRBJ1-2 and V is TRBV7-9; D is uncertain. The CDR3 contains 14 residues. The germline gives CDR1 SEHNR, CDR2 FQNEAQ (reference sequence). V lost 7 bases and J lost 4, with 16 bases in between.

The gene calls are TRBV3-1 (or the pseudogene TRBV3-2) and TRBJ2-2; D possibly corresponds to TRBD2 (6 bases). The germline V gene has CDR1 LGHDT and CDR2 YNNKEL (reference sequence). The ends were cut back, 6 bases at V and 0 bases at J, with 14 bases in the middle. This CDR3 spans 16 amino acids. The CDR3 DNA follows: TGTGCCAGCAGTCGCGGCAGGGACTCGAACACCGGGGAGCTGTTTTTT. This codes for CASSRGRDSNTGELFF.

This chain connects TRBV28 to TRBJ1-2, with 9 bases matching TRBD1. V was clipped by 6 bases and J by 8 bases; unmatched bases: 7. Per the germline V gene, CDR1 is MDHEN and CDR2 is SYDVKM. The CDR3 loop spans 13 amino acids. The CDR3: CASRTDRGKGYTF. CDR3 in DNA: TGTGCCAGCAGGACCGACAGGGGGAAAGGCTACACCTTC.

V is TRBV30 and J is TRBJ1-2; unclear D gene. The CDR3 is 12 amino acids. V was shortened by 5 bases and J by 10 bases, with 17 bases between the two germline ends. Germline V gives CDR1 GTSNPN, CDR2 SVGIG (reference sequence). The DNA of the CDR3 is TGTGCCTGGGGATTTCAATGGGAGGCCTACACCTTC. Amino acid sequence: CAWGFQWEAYTF.

The V call is TRBV20-1, the J call TRBJ1-1; 9 bases agree with TRBD1. Germline V gene data show CDR1 as DFQATT and CDR2 as SNEGSKA (reference sequence). V lost 5 bases and J lost 11; bases outside the gene matches: 6. The CDR3 length is 11 residues. The CDR3 sequence: CSAESGTGAFF. The CDR3 DNA reads TGCAGTGCTGAATCCGGGACAGGGGCTTTCTTT.

The chain joins TRBV29-1 to TRBJ2-5, with D tentatively TRBD1 (6 bases). The V gene's germline CDR1 is SQVTM and CDR2 ANQGSEA. V was trimmed by 7 bases and J by 4 bases, leaving 19 bases between them. The CDR3 extends over 14 amino acids. This chain's CDR3 is CSATGQRAGETQYF. For the CDR3, the DNA is TGCAGCGCGACAGGACAGAGGGCCGGAGAGACCCAGTACTTC.

The chain is built from TRBV7-8 and TRBJ2-7; a possible D gene is TRBD2 (6 bases). The CDR3 is made up of 15 amino acids. V was trimmed by 3 bases and J by 0 bases, leaving 12 bases between them. In germline, CDR1 is SGHVS, CDR2 FQNEAQ. The CDR3 coding sequence is TGTGCCAGCAGCTTTAGCGGAGGGCTCTCCTACGAGCAGTACGTC. Protein sequence: CASSFSGGLSYEQYV.